Here is one T cell receptor beta chain with its context. The antigen it binds to is not known. No base quality values were provided; no much bigger clone lies one nucleotide off. Receptor libraries were prepared by the immunoSEQ multiplex PCR assay. For the multiplex PCR, a mixture combining 60 forward primers for TCR Vbeta segments and 13 reverse primers for TCR Jbeta segments was used. A multiplex PCR assay on genomic DNA amplified the CDR3 region of rearranged TCR beta genes. On the Illumina HiSeq System, the amplified TCR beta libraries were sequenced as 87-base-pair reads. In the source study's methods: Across the 666 repertoires, a later analysis counted about 81 million unique TCR beta chains, 9.5 million to 12 million of which were shared by at least two donors. Raw reads were error-corrected and collapsed into unique sequences by a nearest-neighbor algorithm in which closely related sequences were merged to remove PCR and sequencing errors. To assign V, D and J gene segments, CDR3 sequences were aligned to IMGT reference sequences. Each retained sequence needed at least a six-nucleotide match to both a V gene segment and a J gene segment. A rearrangement was called productive if the CDR3 had no stop codons and remained in frame with V and J, and every other rearrangement was called non-productive. CDR3 was defined by IMGT convention, running from the second conserved V-encoded cysteine to the conserved J-encoded phenylalanine. The earlier analysis of approximately 590 of the donors excluded any sequence lacking an unambiguous match to a single V gene segment. In an earlier analysis of approximately 590 of the donors, a V segment was called functional when productive rearrangements were above 56.7%, and segregating when the standard deviation between donors exceeded 5%. A statistical classification framework was built to diagnose cytomegalovirus status from the catalog of TCR beta chain sequences. V and J gene assignment, in a later analysis, came from comparing TCR nucleotide sequences with IMGT/GENE-DB human TR gene sequences. A later analysis assigned CDR3 sequences and most-parsimonious VDJ recombination scenarios with the TCRdist pipeline. A later analysis defined each TCR beta chain by its CDR3 amino acid sequence plus V-gene family, and excluded reads lacking a unique V-gene family. In a later analysis, nearly 600 highly shared, low-generation-probability nucleotide sequences were removed to address suspected cross-contamination and a sequencing artifact. A later analysis calculated a clonal expansion index for each public chain from normalized within-repertoire ranks of inferred template counts. A later analysis computed generation probabilities with a VDJ recombination model fitted to out-of-frame rearrangements, and checked the results against IGoR. Hypergeometric tests were used in a later analysis to score TCR-TCR, TCR-HLA and TCR-CMV co-occurrence, with a repertoire-size bias correction applied to the TCR pairs. To estimate false discovery rates, a later analysis permuted the HLA or CMV assignments 20 times. In a later analysis, co-occurring TCRs were grouped using DBSCAN, with TCRdist sequence similarity added in when clustering inside HLA-allele-positive subsets. Repertoires with fewer than 30,000 or more than 120,000 public chains, plus five repertoires with anomalous nucleotide sharing, were excluded from co-occurrence clustering. Imported from immuneACCESS, the table was reduced by TCRdb to in-frame sequences with V and J called. These copies leave out some clones; in studies compared against another copy, an unresolved V gene accounts for under half, and the cause of the remainder is not known. V and J calls and clone size are those listed in that table; D and trimming were worked out from the DNA. The sample table records about 160,000 clones; roughly 87% of these occur just once. The ten largest clones add up to around 4.3% of the sample.

The germline V end is reduced by 6 bases and the J end by 6 bases; junction bases left unmatched: 6. The cysteine opens and the phenylalanine closes a CDR3 of 15 amino acids. The DNA shown is the 45-base CDR3, in frame from base 1. According to the germline V gene, CDR1 reads SGDLS and CDR2 reads YYNGEE. The cohort consisted of approximately 670 healthy bone marrow donors. At the time of sampling, every cohort member was nominally healthy, though immune exposures that went unrecorded were likely present. The donor tested CMV seropositive, placing the donor among the 250 to 300 seropositive members of the cohort. A peripheral blood sample was provided by each donor, and peripheral blood mononuclear cells were used for TCR beta sequencing. Genomic DNA was extracted from the blood cell samples with the Qiagen DNeasy Blood Extraction Kit. The data belong to a study of cytomegalovirus exposure and HLA in healthy donors (dated by TCRdb to 2016 to 2017). Context from the whole study: According to an earlier analysis of a few hundred of the donors, about 179 million T cells yielded 117 million unique TCR beta sequences and approximately 280 Gb of sequence data. Approximately 310 gigabases of sequencing data and around 88 million unique TCR sequences made up an early release that covered approximately 700 HLA-typed donors. The genetic ancestry cluster associated with self-reported Caucasian donors included around four fifths of the 350 to 500 genotyped donors. The aim of the study was to test whether cataloging public T cell receptors could identify signatures of past pathogen exposure. The T cell repertoires of some 670 subjects were profiled by immunosequencing and related to cytomegalovirus serostatus. A separate validation cohort of over a hundred different subjects was used in addition to the approximately 700-subject first cohort. High-throughput TCR immunosequencing, statistical association of individual TCRs with disease status, and machine learning were combined to predict cytomegalovirus infection status. In a later analysis, previously published TCR beta repertoires from 550 to 700 donors were re-analyzed and high-resolution HLA genotyping was added so that TCR occurrence patterns could be studied. Rather than using new phenotypic data, the later analysis identified candidate immune exposures from TCR beta sequences and from how often those sequences occurred across donors. An earlier analysis of approximately 640 of the donors applied high-throughput TCR beta sequencing to assess whether each TCR beta V gene segment acted as functional or pseudogenic. Donor age, sex, ethnicity and CMV serostatus were compiled together with the repertoire data. Genome-wide SNP genotypes for about three fifths of the roughly 670 donors were used in a later genetic analysis, which treated that subset as a discovery cohort. Every discovery cohort repertoire had been produced on one sequencing platform. Both class I and class II loci were covered by HLA typing, at four-digit resolution. The number of typed donors differed by locus: about 629-640 for A, B, C, DRB1 and DQB1; some 500 for DQA1; 606 for DPA1; and around 470 for DPB1. About five DR-DQ haplotypes were handled as single units for association and clustering because linkage in the cohort was strong. Among about 400 genotyped donors of the cohort, an average of around 220,000 unique TCR beta nucleotide sequences was sequenced per donor, of which about 18% were non-productive. Broader findings and caveats from the paper: Strong co-occurrence of HLA alleles, especially DR and DQ, made assigning TCR associations to individual alleles difficult. A further reported finding was that TCR beta sequences accurately predicted the HLA-A and HLA-B alleles for most subjects in the first cohort. A cluster of highly shared sequence variants was judged likely to be a technical artifact of the sequencing pipeline. The presence/absence analyses assumed that sequencing depth was roughly uniform across donors, and that assumption may not be true. A later genetic analysis reported fewer N-insertions in productive TCRs among donors in an Asian-associated ancestry cluster than the approximately 670-donor mean. About 17 rarely observed V segments, including chromosome 9 orphons, were excluded from the earlier analysis of approximately 500 of the donors because counts were too low. The 87-base-pair reads could not distinguish some IMGT-functional V segments, including TRBV6-2 and TRBV6-3, so those segments were excluded. Because some donors lacked HLA typing at each locus, the association tests relied only on the typed subset. A later analysis found that HLA-associated TCR beta chains were more clonally expanded and had lower generation probabilities than equally common non-associated chains. Most TCR sequences were seen in very few donors, while some public TCRs were found in many individuals. A total of 150 or so TCR beta chains were listed by the study as associated with cytomegalovirus. A later analysis found that most CMV-associated TCR beta chains appeared HLA-restricted, with HLA associations seemingly driven largely by CMV exposure. Specific HLA alleles were associated with 15,000 to 20,000 TCR beta sequences at a false discovery rate of 0.05 in a later analysis. In this cohort, only TCR beta chains were sequenced, and detectable features were limited by the absence of alpha or paired-chain data. Immune exposure information for the cohort was limited to CMV serostatus. Linkage disequilibrium might explain the correlated functional status among segregating V segments, but an unknown experimental factor could not be ruled out. A few of the identified cytomegalovirus-associated TCR beta chains were confirmed in vitro to be specific for cytomegalovirus antigens. The classifier was reported to diagnose cytomegalovirus status with high specificity and sensitivity in both the original and validation cohorts. Broadly in line with IMGT annotations, most TCR beta V segments showed up in productive rearrangements about 87% or about 30% of the time in an earlier analysis of around 550 of the donors. An association between a missense DCLRE1C variant and V-gene and J-gene trimming of TCR beta chains was found in a later genetic analysis and replicated in an independent cohort. According to a later analysis, TCR association rates differed among HLA loci, with DRB1 alleles showing the most associated TCRs and HLA-C alleles showing the fewest. A later analysis reported that several top co-occurrence clusters appeared linked to parvovirus B19, influenza, CMV and Epstein-Barr virus. The authors suggested that the approach could potentially be extended to other disease states and immunological phenotypes.

The clonotype originates from a man over 45 in good health and CMV-seropositive. Sequencing used PBMCs. The rearranged chain carries TRBV9 and TRBJ2-2; 12 middle bases align to TRBD2. The bases read TGTGCCAGCACCCCGGGACTAGCGGGTGCCGGGGAGCTGTTTTTT. The translation is CASTPGLAGAGELFF.